The entry below describes one T cell receptor beta chain. Its antigen is undetermined. Produced via immunoSEQ multiplex PCR; TCRdb's table is partial and in-frame only. The repertoire holds 25,000 to 35,000 clones, with just over 90% as singletons. These data are taken from a study of neoadjuvant nivolumab and ipilimumab in lung cancer. Study results and limitations: From pretherapy to surgery, tumor richness and clonality rose with dual therapy.

This clonotype was obtained from an adult with non-small cell lung cancer. Sequencing was performed on peripheral blood, taken after neoadjuvant nivolumab, alone or with ipilimumab, at or shortly before surgery.

The CDR3 coding sequence is TGTGCCAGCAGCTTGGCCCCTAGCGGCTCCTACAATGAGCAGTTCTTC. This gives the protein CASSLAPSGSYNEQFF. This sequence joins TRBV5-4 and TRBJ2-1; 7 positions agree with TRBD2. The V and J ends lost 0 bases and 0 bases, in that order; junction bases with no gene match: 3. The CDR3 consists of 16 residues. CDR1 SGHNT and CDR2 YYREEE come from the germline V gene (reference sequence).